A single sample gave rise to the 14 T cell receptor beta chains below, sequenced in a study of blood T cell repertoires in COVID-19. Clones were read by immunoSEQ multiplex PCR, and TCRdb kept only the in-frame ones, dropping some. The data contain roughly 150,000 clones, around 83% of them singletons. Sequenced: peripheral blood. The source of these receptors is a woman in her forties or fifties in a cohort sampled during active or convalescent COVID-19.

The CDR3: CASSQGTGRNNQPQHF. The CDR3, as DNA: TGTGCCAGCAGCCAAGGGACAGGGCGCAACAATCAGCCCCAGCATTTT. This rearrangement joins TRBV3-1 (or the pseudogene TRBV3-2) to TRBJ1-5; 8 nucleotides align to TRBD1. J lost 3 bases, V lost 1 base, and 5 bases had no gene match. CDR3 size: 16 residues. CDR1 is LGHDT, CDR2 YNNKEL, per germline (reference sequence).

The chain couples TRBV7-6 to TRBJ2-1, with D possibly matching TRBD2 (5 bases). The CDR3 loop spans 19 amino acids. Germline V lookup: CDR1 SGHVS, CDR2 FNYEAQ. Trimming removed 1 base at V and 5 bases at J, with 24 bases between. The CDR3 is CASSLGTGPEEPLHNEQFF. The CDR3 nucleotides are TGTGCCAGCAGCTTAGGGACTGGGCCGGAAGAACCCCTCCACAATGAGCAGTTCTTC. The full variable domain, rest sourced from reference TRBV7-6 and TRBJ2-1, is GAGVSQSPRYKVTKRGQDVALRCDPISGHVSLYWYRQALGQGPEFLTYFNYEAQQDKSGLPNDRFSAERPEGSISTLTIQRTEQRDSAMYRCASSLGTGPEEPLHNEQFFGPGTRLTVL.

V usage is TRBV10-1 and J usage is TRBJ1-4; 11 bases fit TRBD1. This CDR3 has 18 amino acids. The germline V gene has CDR1 WNHNN and CDR2 SYGVQD (reference sequence). Trimming cost V 4 bases and J 2 bases; bases outside gene matches: 9. The DNA of the CDR3 is TGCGCCAGCAGTGGACCTCGGGACAGGGGGACCACTAATGAAAAACTGTTTTTT. Translation: CASSGPRDRGTTNEKLFF.

The V call is TRBV19, the J call TRBJ2-2; D is unclear. The germline V gene encodes CDR1 LNHDA and CDR2 SQIVND (reference sequence). This CDR3 is 17 amino acids long. V lost 3 bases and J 5 bases, leaving 19 bases between the germline ends. CDR3 protein: CASSMGLKAPLTGELFF. Here the CDR3 DNA reads TGTGCCAGTAGTATGGGCCTAAAGGCCCCCCTAACCGGGGAGCTGTTTTTT.

J is TRBJ1-1 and V is TRBV12-3 or TRBV12-4; a possible D gene is TRBD1 (6 bases). V gave up 5 bases and J gave up 7 bases, with 11 bases separating them. CDR3 length: 12 residues. The CDR3 spells CASSLGGREAFF. In DNA form, the CDR3 reads TGTGCCAGCAGTCTGGGGGGGCGTGAAGCTTTCTTT.

V is TRBV2 and J is TRBJ2-3, with D unresolved. Germline-derived CDR1 and CDR2 are SNHLY and FYNNEI. CDR3 length: 13 residues. Trimming left V 8 bases short and J 1 base short, with 10 bases between. The CDR3 protein is CASLLGGTDTQYF. The CDR3 nucleotides are TGTGCCAGCCTCCTCGGAGGCACAGATACGCAGTATTTT.

The J gene is TRBJ1-2, the V gene TRBV27; D is ambiguous. The CDR3 spans 14 residues. V was clipped by 2 bases and J by 4 bases, with 11 bases between them. CDR1 is MNHEY and CDR2 is SMNVEV in the germline V gene (reference sequence). DNA for the CDR3: TGTGCCAGCAGTTTACCCTTCCACACCTATGGCTACACCTTC. Protein: CASSLPFHTYGYTF.

The chain employs TRBV30 and TRBJ1-1; no reliable D call. The V gene lost 5 bases and the J gene lost 0 bases, with 16 bases spanning the gap. The CDR3 sequence is 15 residues long. The germline V gene has CDR1 GTSNPN and CDR2 SVGIG (reference sequence). Here the CDR3 reads CAWGEMGPLNTEAFF. The CDR3 region has the DNA TGTGCCTGGGGAGAAATGGGCCCACTGAACACTGAAGCTTTCTTT.

V usage is TRBV5-1 and J usage is TRBJ1-1; the D gene is possibly TRBD1 (5 bases). There are 15 residues in the CDR3. V lost 0 bases and J 5 bases, leaving 14 bases between the germline ends. Germline V gene lookup returns CDR1 SGHRS and CDR2 YFSETQ. The CDR3 sequence: CASSLAAGGSTEAFF. In DNA form, the CDR3 reads TGCGCCAGCAGCTTGGCGGCGGGGGGTAGTACTGAAGCTTTCTTT.

This rearrangement joins TRBV14 to TRBJ1-2; D uncertain. The V end was cut by 4 bases, the J end by 0 bases, with 6 bases between. This CDR3 region has 13 residues. Per germline, CDR1 SGHDN and CDR2 FVKESK. Here the CDR3 DNA reads TGTGCCAGCAGCCCCCAGGCTAACTATGGCTACACCTTC. This translates into CASSPQANYGYTF.

V is TRBV6-4 and J is TRBJ2-3, with TRBD1 identical over 7 bases. Looked up from germline, CDR1 is MRHNA and CDR2 is SNTAGT. Trimming took 6 bases from V and 2 from J; bases not matched to a gene: 5. The CDR3 loop spans 14 amino acids. The CDR3 nucleotides are TGTGCCAGCAGGCCCGACAGGGACACAGATACGCAGTATTTT. Protein: CASRPDRDTDTQYF.

This clone was recorded once. The V gene is TRBV7-9, the J gene TRBJ2-5; a possible D gene is TRBD2 (5 bases). The CDR3 totals 15 residues. V was cut by 1 base and J by 2 bases, with 11 bases left in between. The germline CDR1 and CDR2 sequences are SEHNR and FQNEAQ (reference sequence). The CDR3 loop reads CASSLGGVGQETQYF. DNA for the CDR3: TGTGCCAGCAGCTTAGGGGGAGTTGGGCAAGAGACCCAGTACTTC.

The chain links TRBV6-5 to TRBJ2-2; D perhaps matches TRBD1 (5 bases). The CDR3 has 15 amino acids. CDR1 and CDR2 from the germline V gene are MNHEY and SVGAGI. V dropped 10 bases and J dropped 5 bases, with 20 bases sitting between them. In DNA, the CDR3 is TGTGCCACCAAACCACCAGGGCGTAAGACCGGGGAGCTGTTTTTT. This gives the protein CATKPPGRKTGELFF.

V is TRBV5-5 and J is TRBJ2-2; D gene ambiguous. This CDR3 is built from 12 residues. Germline V gene sequence: CDR1 SGHKS, CDR2 YYEKEE (reference sequence). The V gene lost 5 bases and the J gene lost 2 bases, with 4 bases spanning the gap. The CDR3 protein is CASRANTGELFF. In DNA, the CDR3 is TGTGCCAGCAGAGCTAACACCGGGGAGCTGTTTTTT.